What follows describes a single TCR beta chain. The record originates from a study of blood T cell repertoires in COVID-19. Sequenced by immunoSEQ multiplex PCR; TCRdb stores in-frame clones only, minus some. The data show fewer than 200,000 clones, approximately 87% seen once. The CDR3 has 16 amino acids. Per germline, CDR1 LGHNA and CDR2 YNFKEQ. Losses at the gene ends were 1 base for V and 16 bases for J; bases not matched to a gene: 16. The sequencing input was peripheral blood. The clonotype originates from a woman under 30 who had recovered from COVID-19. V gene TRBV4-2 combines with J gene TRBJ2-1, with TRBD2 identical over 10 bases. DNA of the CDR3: TGTGCCAGCAGCCAAGGGGGGACTAGCGACCCCCTAAGCGAATTCTTC. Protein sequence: CASSQGGTSDPLSEFF.